Following are 20 T cell receptor beta chains from one sample sequenced in a study of blood T cell repertoires in COVID-19. Sequencing used immunoSEQ multiplex PCR; TCRdb keeps in-frame clones, though not all of them. The sample consists of roughly 200,000 clones, about nine tenths of them appearing once. Sequencing was carried out using PBMCs or T cells enriched from blood (not recorded which). These receptors all stem from a man aged 25 to 40 in a cohort exposed to, infected with or recovered from COVID-19 (not recorded which).

This clone is a singleton in its sample. The chain combines TRBV5-4 with TRBJ1-2, with TRBD1 as a possible D gene (6 bases). Germline CDR1 reads SGHNT; CDR2 reads YYREEE (reference sequence). The germline V and J ends were trimmed by 7 bases and 5 bases, with 12 bases remaining between them. This CDR3 has 12 amino acids. The CDR3 region is CASQRTGYGYTF. The CDR3 nucleotides read TGTGCCAGCCAGAGAACAGGGTATGGCTACACCTTC.

This chain joins TRBV5-4 and TRBJ2-7; 12 bases match TRBD1. The CDR3 contains 15 residues. V was clipped by 4 bases and J by 3 bases; unmatched bases: 5. Germline assignment: CDR1 SGHNT and CDR2 YYREEE (reference sequence). CDR3 sequence: CASSRGTGGVYEQYF. The CDR3, as DNA: TGTGCCAGCAGCCGCGGGACAGGGGGCGTCTACGAGCAGTACTTC.

The rearrangement links TRBV7-6 to TRBJ2-7, with a weak D call TRBD2 (6 bases). The CDR3 spans 14 residues. Germline V gene sequence: CDR1 SGHVS, CDR2 FNYEAQ. Trimming stripped 5 bases from V and 0 bases from J, with 11 bases between. CDR3 in DNA: TGTGCCAGCAGCACTGGGACTCTCTCCTACGAGCAGTACTTC. It encodes CASSTGTLSYEQYF.

The chain combines TRBV18 with TRBJ2-2; D not resolved. Germline assignment: CDR1 KGHSH and CDR2 LQKENI. The CDR3 extends over 14 amino acids. Between the trimmed V and J ends, which lost 4 bases and 4 bases, there was a span of 10 bases. The DNA of the CDR3 is TGTGCCAGCTCACAAAACAGCCGCACCGGGGAGCTGTTTTTT. Residues: CASSQNSRTGELFF.

This rearrangement joins TRBV19 to TRBJ2-7, with a weak D call TRBD2 (5 bases). The V gene's germline CDR1 is LNHDA and CDR2 SQIVND (reference sequence). V lost 0 bases and J 2 bases, leaving 11 bases between the germline ends. CDR3 length equals 15 residues. CDR3 in amino acids: CASSIDWGAAYEQYF. Here the CDR3 DNA reads TGTGCCAGTAGTATAGATTGGGGAGCCGCCTACGAGCAGTACTTC. Drawing the rest from reference TRBV19 and TRBJ2-7, the complete variable domain is DGGITQSPKYLFRKEGQNVTLSCEQNLNHDAMYWYRQDPGQGLRLIYYSQIVNDFQKGDIAEGYSVSREKKESFPLTVTSAQKNPTAFYLCASSIDWGAAYEQYFGPGTRLTVT.

Comments on this clone: The junction differs from germline at one of its ends, possibly a read error. This sequence joins TRBV6-5 and TRBJ1-6; TRBD1 matches 7 bases. The CDR3 runs 14 residues. The germline V gene has CDR1 MNHEY and CDR2 SVGAGI. The CDR3 bases are TGTGCCAGTAGTTCCGGGACAGTGAATTCACCCCTCCACTTT. It yields the protein CASSSGTVNSPLHF.

The chain recombines TRBV6-1 with TRBJ2-1, with D possibly being TRBD2 (6 bases). The germline CDR1 and CDR2 sequences are MNHNS and SASEGT. Trimming cost V 3 bases and J 4 bases, with 13 bases left between them. The CDR3 is 15 amino acids. CDR3 region: CASSDLGRRYNEQFF. CDR3 in DNA: TGTGCCAGCAGTGACCTCGGGAGAAGGTACAATGAGCAGTTCTTC.

V and J are TRBV28 and TRBJ1-2; D is undetermined. Germline CDR1 is MDHEN and CDR2 is SYDVKM. The CDR3 has 15 residues. The V end was cut by 4 bases, the J end by 4 bases, with 16 bases between. CDR3: CASSSPVSLGYGYTF. In DNA, the CDR3 is TGTGCCAGCAGTTCACCTGTGTCCCTCGGCTATGGCTACACCTTC.

The genes are TRBV19 and TRBJ2-2; 8 positions agree with TRBD2. CDR1 is LNHDA and CDR2 is SQIVND in the germline V gene (reference sequence). This CDR3 has 13 amino acids. CDR3 sequence (DNA): TGTGGGGTAGCGGGACCCCCCAGAGGGGAGCTGTTTTTT. Translated, it gives CGVAGPPRGELFF.

The count of this clone is one. This chain links TRBV11-2 with TRBJ2-5; TRBD2 agrees at 11 bases. Germline V lookup: CDR1 SGHAT, CDR2 FQNNGV. The CDR3 has 19 residues. The junction had 13 bases not matched to a gene; V was cut back by 1 base and J by 3 bases. The DNA of the CDR3 is TGTGCCAGCAGCTTAGTCCCCTTAGCGGGAGGGCCGGGGGAAGAGACCCAGTACTTC. This codes for CASSLVPLAGGPGEETQYF.

The chain carries TRBV3-1 (or the pseudogene TRBV3-2) and TRBJ1-5, with a possible D match to TRBD1 (5 bases). The CDR3 extends over 14 amino acids. Trimming shortened V by 0 bases and J by 6 bases, and 9 bases separated the two germline ends. Germline CDR1 reads LGHDT; CDR2 reads YNNKEL (reference sequence). The CDR3 is CASSQDIRGQPQHF. CDR3 sequence (DNA): TGTGCCAGCAGCCAAGATATTAGGGGTCAGCCCCAGCATTTT.

With regard to this clone: Within the sample, other DNA sequences also encode this same CDR3. The chain recombines TRBV6-5 with TRBJ2-3, with 7 positions matching TRBD1. The ends lost 6 bases at V and 6 bases at J; junction bases unmatched: 0. CDR3 length: 11 amino acids. Germline assignment: CDR1 MNHEY and CDR2 SVGAGI. The CDR3, as DNA: TGTGCCAGCAGACAGGGGGATACGCAGTATTTT. Its translation: CASRQGDTQYF.

The chain uses TRBV9 and TRBJ2-2; 7 bases map to TRBD1. The CDR3 sequence is 16 residues long. V shed 6 bases and J 4 bases; nucleotides not matched to a gene: 12. Germline loops: CDR1 SGDLS, CDR2 YYNGEE. For the CDR3, the DNA is TGTGCCAGCACCCCTCGGGTATGGGACAGCACCGGGGAGCTGTTTTTT. Translated, it gives CASTPRVWDSTGELFF. Variable domain in full (rest from reference TRBV9 and TRBJ2-2): DSGVTQTPKHLITATGQRVTLRCSPRSGDLSVYWYQQSLDQGLQFLIQYYNGEERAKGNILERFSAQQFPDLHSELNLSSLELGDSALYFCASTPRVWDSTGELFFGEGSRLTVL.

This rearrangement joins TRBV3-1 (or the pseudogene TRBV3-2) to TRBJ2-7; 7 nucleotides align to TRBD2. This CDR3 is built from 16 residues. V gave up 3 bases and J gave up 7 bases; unmatched junction bases: 15. Germline V lookup: CDR1 LGHDT, CDR2 YNNKEL (reference sequence). The CDR3 bases are TGTGCCAGCAGCCAGGAACCGGGGGGTCTCAAAGGGGAGCAGTACTTC. Translation: CASSQEPGGLKGEQYF.

The chain employs TRBV7-3 and TRBJ1-2, with 10 positions matching TRBD1. Looked up from germline, CDR1 is SGHTA and CDR2 is FQGTGA. The junction had 9 bases not matched to a gene; V was cut back by 2 bases and J by 6 bases. This CDR3 has 16 residues. The CDR3 DNA follows: TGTGCCAGCAGCTTAGCCCCGGGACAGGGGACTGATGGCTACACCTTC. Protein: CASSLAPGQGTDGYTF.

The chain carries TRBV6-1 and TRBJ2-7, with D hard to call. Germline CDR1 MNHNS, CDR2 SASEGT. V lost 6 bases and J 0 bases, leaving 12 bases between the germline ends. This CDR3 comprises 14 residues. The CDR3 coding sequence is TGTGCCAGCAGCGCTCGCGTGAGCTCCTACGAGCAGTACTTC. Its translation is CASSARVSSYEQYF.

The rearrangement uses TRBV5-1 and TRBJ2-3; 8 nucleotides align to TRBD1. The length of the CDR3 is 16 residues. Germline trimming cut 4 bases from V and 2 bases from J; bases unmatched to any gene: 9. Looked up from germline, CDR1 is SGHRS and CDR2 is YFSETQ. CDR3 nucleotide sequence: TGCGCCAGCAGCGTAGGGACAGGAACAGTCACAGATACGCAGTATTTT. It translates to CASSVGTGTVTDTQYF. The variable domain in full, completed from reference TRBV5-1 and TRBJ2-3, reads KAGVTQTPRYLIKTRGQQVTLSCSPISGHRSVSWYQQTPGQGLQFLFEYFSETQRNKGNFPGRFSGRQFSNSRSEMNVSTLELGDSALYLCASSVGTGTVTDTQYFGPGTRLTVL.

This sequence joins TRBV21-1 and TRBJ2-1; the table's D call TRBD2 went unverified against the DNA. TRBV21-1 is flagged as a pseudogene. The CDR3 is made up of 18 amino acids. CDR3 nucleotide sequence: TGTGCCAGCAGCTCCCGGGGGACTAGCGGGAGGTCCTACAATGAGCAGTTCTTC. Translation gives CASSSRGTSGRSYNEQFF.

The chain is built from TRBV6-5 and TRBJ1-1, with 10 nucleotides matching TRBD1. CDR3 size: 14 residues. Trimming cost V 5 bases and J 5 bases; bases outside gene matches: 5. CDR1 is MNHEY and CDR2 is SVGAGI in the germline V gene. CDR3 nucleotides: TGTGCCAGCAGTCGGACAGGGGGAATAACTGAAGCTTTCTTT. Translated, it gives CASSRTGGITEAFF.

The rearrangement uses TRBV6-5 and TRBJ1-3; D is possibly TRBD1 (6 bases). There are 14 residues in the CDR3. Germline assignment: CDR1 MNHEY and CDR2 SVGAGI. Trimming pared 6 bases from V and 0 bases from J, leaving 9 bases between. DNA for the CDR3: TGTGCCAGCAGGGTGGACAGCTCTGGAAACACCATATATTTT. It is translated as CASRVDSSGNTIYF.